A single sample gave rise to the 23 T cell receptor beta chains below, sequenced in a study of identical twins. From the 5' RACE reads, TCRdb called clonotypes with MiXCR, one entry per CDR3 protein. The sample shows roughly 720,000 distinct CDR3 sequences, around a sixth of them seen only once. These same data were also listed under a study on T cells expressing NK-cell markers.

The material sequenced was PBMCs. The receptor set was obtained from a woman between 18 and 29 years old in good health.

The rearrangement uses TRBV3-1 and TRBJ2-7; D possibly corresponds to TRBD1 (5 bases). The V end was cut by 1 base, the J end by 2 bases, with 12 bases between. The CDR3 contains 15 residues. Germline-derived CDR1 and CDR2 are LGHDT and YNNKEL (reference sequence). DNA of the CDR3: TGTGCCAGCAGCCAAGTAACAGGAAGGGCCTACGAGCAGTACTTC. Amino acids: CASSQVTGRAYEQYF.

V usage is TRBV7-2 and J usage is TRBJ2-4, with D unresolved. This CDR3 has 14 amino acids. Germline assignment: CDR1 SGHTA and CDR2 FQGNSA. The V end lost 1 base, the J end lost 9 bases, and 13 bases lay between the germline ends. In DNA form, the CDR3 reads TGTGCCAGCAGCTTAGGGCAGTCTAGTGTCATTCAGTACTTC. Amino acids: CASSLGQSSVIQYF.

This clonotype was observed a few times. This chain connects TRBV27 to TRBJ2-7; 10 nucleotides align to TRBD2. Germline-derived CDR1 and CDR2 are MNHEY and SMNVEV (reference sequence). V was pared by 3 bases and J by 0 bases, with 2 bases of the junction left unmatched. The CDR3 contains 15 residues. CDR3 nucleotides: TGTGCCAGCAGTTTCGCTAGCGGGAGCTCCTACGAGCAGTACTTC. It codes for CASSFASGSSYEQYF.

This clonotype was seen ten or more times. The chain is built from TRBV6-5 and TRBJ2-5, with 7 bases fitting TRBD1. The V and J ends lost 4 bases and 5 bases, in that order; junction bases with no gene match: 10. CDR3 length: 15 residues. The germline CDR1 and CDR2 sequences are MNHEY and SVGAGI. For the CDR3, the DNA is TGTGCCAGCAGTTCGAGGGACAGAAGGGGGGAGACCCAGTACTTC. Translating it yields CASSSRDRRGETQYF.

The chain combines TRBV4-3 with TRBJ2-1; D is unclear. V was shortened by 4 bases and J by 8 bases, with 12 bases between the two germline ends. The CDR3 is 13 amino acids. Per the germline V gene, CDR1 is LGHNA and CDR2 is YSLEER. The DNA for the CDR3 is TGCGCCAGCAGCCGACTCACCCGGCATGAGCAGTTCTTC. Its protein is CASSRLTRHEQFF.

CDR3 bases: TGCAGTGCTAGCGGCCTAGCGGGAGTGGGAGAGCAGTTCTTC. Translated, it gives CSASGLAGVGEQFF. V and J are TRBV20-1 and TRBJ2-1, with 10 positions matching TRBD2. Germline assignment: CDR1 DFQATT and CDR2 SNEGSKA (reference sequence). V was clipped by 3 bases and J by 10 bases; unmatched bases: 9. This CDR3 comprises 14 residues.

There are many counts of this clonotype. CDR3 sequence: CASSFMRDGEQFF. The CDR3 coding sequence is TGTGCCAGCAGCTTCATGCGGGACGGTGAGCAGTTCTTC. V and J are TRBV7-2 and TRBJ2-1, with D possibly being TRBD2 (6 bases). The germline CDR1 and CDR2 sequences are SGHTA and FQGNSA. The CDR3 is 13 amino acids. V was cut by 3 bases and J by 9 bases, with 12 bases left in between. The entire variable domain, with the rest obtained from reference TRBV7-2 and TRBJ2-1, is as follows: GAGVSQSPSNKVTEKGKDVELRCDPISGHTALYWYRQSLGQGLEFLIYFQGNSAPDKSGLPSDRFSAERTGGSVSTLTIQRTQQEDSAVYLCASSFMRDGEQFFGPGTRLTVL.

This clonotype was observed a handful of times. The V gene is TRBV7-8, the J gene TRBJ2-2, with a tentative D call TRBD2 (6 bases). In germline, CDR1 is SGHVS, CDR2 FQNEAQ. V dropped 3 bases and J dropped 4 bases, with 12 bases sitting between them. The CDR3 contains 15 residues. Written as DNA, the CDR3 is TGTGCCAGCAGCTTTGCCGCGGGGACCACCGGGGAGCTGTTTTTT. It translates to CASSFAAGTTGELFF.

This chain uses TRBV5-6 with TRBJ2-7; 7 bases match TRBD1. The CDR3 consists of 14 residues. V shed 7 bases, J shed 0 bases, and the junction held 7 bases outside the gene matches. Germline CDR1 and CDR2: SGHDT and YYEEEE. The CDR3 DNA reads as TGTGCCAGCTGCGATACAGGGGTCTCCTACGAGCAGTACTTC. Protein product: CASCDTGVSYEQYF.

This clonotype was picked up a small number of times. This chain joins TRBV2 and TRBJ2-7, with TRBD2 as a possible D gene (5 bases). Germline-derived CDR1 and CDR2 are SNHLY and FYNNEI. Trimming took off 4 bases at V and 4 bases at J, with 8 bases between the two ends. CDR3 length equals 12 residues. Here the CDR3 DNA reads TGTGCCAGCAGTGGGGGAGAGTACGAGCAGTACTTC. Its translation: CASSGGEYEQYF.

This clonotype was counted a few times. The gene calls are TRBV20-1 and TRBJ2-7; D is perhaps TRBD2 (6 bases). V was cut by 0 bases and J by 3 bases, with 9 bases left in between. The CDR3 is 13 residues long. CDR1 and CDR2 (germline): DFQATT, SNEGSKA (reference sequence). CDR3 amino acids: CSARDEGLYEQYF. DNA of the CDR3: TGCAGTGCTAGAGATGAGGGACTCTACGAGCAGTACTTC.

This chain links TRBV4-1 with TRBJ2-7; 11 bases match TRBD1. CDR3 length equals 15 residues. Germline values: CDR1 MGHRA, CDR2 YSYEKL. The V and J ends lost 0 bases and 3 bases, in that order; junction bases with no gene match: 1. As DNA, the CDR3 is TGCGCCAGCAGCCAAGAGGACAGGGGGCTCTACGAGCAGTACTTC. Translated: CASSQEDRGLYEQYF.

The genes are TRBV7-2 and TRBJ2-1; D may be TRBD2 (5 bases). Trimming took 0 bases from V and 8 from J, leaving 11 bases between them. The CDR3 is made up of 14 amino acids. Germline V gives CDR1 SGHTA, CDR2 FQGNSA. The CDR3, as DNA: TGTGCCAGCAGCTTAGCGACGAGGGAAGATGAGCAGTTCTTC. Its translation: CASSLATREDEQFF.

This clonotype turned up a few times. The rearrangement uses TRBV9 and TRBJ1-2; the D gene is possibly TRBD1 (6 bases). The germline CDR1 and CDR2 sequences are SGDLS and YYNGEE. V dropped 3 bases and J dropped 2 bases, with 17 bases sitting between them. The CDR3 has 16 amino acids. This chain's CDR3 is CASSGGTGHQNYGYTF. CDR3 coding DNA: TGTGCCAGCAGCGGGGGCACAGGGCACCAGAACTATGGCTACACCTTC.

The rearrangement joins TRBV27 to TRBJ2-1; 8 bases are a match to TRBD1. Germline V gene lookup returns CDR1 MNHEY and CDR2 SMNVEV (reference sequence). J gave up 7 bases and V 5 bases, and 7 bases lay outside the gene matches. The CDR3 is 14 amino acids. The CDR3 sequence: CASSGLTGGNEQFF. The CDR3 nucleotides read TGTGCCAGCAGTGGTCTTACAGGGGGAAATGAGCAGTTCTTC.

This clonotype has ten or more counts. The chain joins TRBV5-1 to TRBJ2-1; perhaps TRBD1 as D (6 bases). This CDR3 spans 15 amino acids. Trimming shortened V by 0 bases and J by 7 bases, and 14 bases separated the two germline ends. In germline, CDR1 is SGHRS, CDR2 YFSETQ. The CDR3 spells CASSLVGGLGNEQFF. CDR3 DNA: TGCGCCAGCAGCTTGGTAGGGGGTCTAGGGAATGAGCAGTTCTTC.

The chain has TRBV20-1 and TRBJ2-7; D not certain. CDR1 is DFQATT and CDR2 is SNEGSKA in the germline V gene (reference sequence). This CDR3 has 12 residues. V was cut by 1 base and J by 2 bases, with 6 bases left in between. Here the CDR3 reads CSARGLPYEQYF. Here the CDR3 DNA reads TGCAGTGCTAGAGGTCTTCCCTACGAGCAGTACTTC.

In this sample, this clonotype turned up a few times. This chain uses TRBV5-1 with TRBJ2-3; D might be TRBD2 (6 bases). Trimming cost V 0 bases and J 3 bases, with 11 bases left between them. The germline gives CDR1 SGHRS, CDR2 YFSETQ. CDR3 size: 15 residues. Here the CDR3 DNA reads TGCGCCAGCAGCTTGGGACTAGTGATAACAGATACGCAGTATTTT. This gives the protein CASSLGLVITDTQYF.

The gene calls are TRBV12-3 or TRBV12-4 and TRBJ2-3, with a tentative D call TRBD1 (6 bases). V shed 5 bases and J shed 2 bases, with 11 bases lying between them. The CDR3 has 14 residues. CDR3 region: CASSTWTDTDTQYF. Here the CDR3 DNA reads TGTGCCAGCAGTACATGGACAGACACAGATACGCAGTATTTT.

The chain uses TRBV20-1 and TRBJ2-3; TRBD2 matches 9 bases. Trimming removed 0 bases from V and 1 base from J; junction bases left unmatched: 5. The germline gives CDR1 DFQATT, CDR2 SNEGSKA (reference sequence). The CDR3 is 16 amino acids. DNA for the CDR3: TGCAGTGCTAGAGATCCCCGACTAGCGGGCACAGATACGCAGTATTTT. Its translation: CSARDPRLAGTDTQYF.

This chain links TRBV6-2 or TRBV6-3 with TRBJ2-1; TRBD2 agrees at 8 bases. This CDR3 comprises 11 residues. Germline V CDR1 and CDR2: MNHEY, SVGEGT. The ends lost 4 bases at V and 15 bases at J; junction bases unmatched: 5. CDR3 nucleotide sequence: TGTGCCAGCAGTTGGGGGACTAGGCGGTTCTTC. Its protein is CASSWGTRRFF.

V gene TRBV5-6 combines with J gene TRBJ2-3, with D unclear. Germline CDR1 and CDR2: SGHDT and YYEEEE. V lost 4 bases and J 6 bases, leaving 15 bases between the germline ends. The CDR3 is 14 amino acids. The CDR3 is CASSRIIGEDTQYF. CDR3 coding DNA: TGTGCCAGCAGCCGAATCATTGGTGAGGATACGCAGTATTTT.

The J gene is TRBJ2-1, the V gene TRBV5-1; 11 bases are shared with TRBD2. Germline CDR1 is SGHRS and CDR2 is YFSETQ. The junction had 10 bases not matched to a gene; V was cut back by 0 bases and J by 8 bases. The CDR3 contains 17 residues. The CDR3: CASSLAQLAGDWDEQFF. The CDR3 DNA is TGCGCCAGCAGCTTGGCCCAACTAGCGGGAGATTGGGATGAGCAGTTCTTC.